The 22 T cell receptor beta chains below all came from one sample that was sequenced in a study of CD8+ T cells in alopecia areata. RNA, once extracted, was reverse transcribed into cDNA for use as the sequencing template. Some clones are missing from TCRdb's copy, which holds only in-frame ones; the method was immunoSEQ multiplex PCR. This sample carries over 100,000 clones, none of them present only once. The sample comprised lesional skin. The receptors originated from a C3H/HeJ mouse with alopecia areata. Strain haplotype at MHC: H2-k.

A word on this clone: The gene names here belong to mouse. The read comes to an end 4 residues before the CDR3 does, leaving the germline J gene to fill in the end. The chain is built from TRBV4 and TRBJ2-7; 8 bases match TRBD2. Germline CDR1 reads LGHDT; CDR2 reads YNNKQL (reference sequence). J gave up 0 bases and V 5 bases, and 9 bases lay outside the gene matches. The length of the CDR3 is 16 residues. CDR3 in amino acids: CASSADWGRSSYEQYF. The DNA read from the CDR3 is TGTGCCAGCAGCGCCGACTGGGGCAGGAGCTCCTAT.

As concerns this clone: Gene and germline names: mouse. The CDR3 goes on 4 residues after the read ends, and that part is filled in from the germline J gene. This chain joins TRBV13-3 and TRBJ1-4; the D gene is possibly TRBD1 (6 bases). There are 14 residues in the CDR3. Germline CDR1 NNHDY, CDR2 SYVADS. The CDR3 bases that were read are TGTGCCAGCAGTGATGAGGGGGAAGGCGAA. This gives the protein CASSDEGEGE. The CDR3, in full, reads CASSDEGEGERLFF.

This clone was seen more than once but under ten times. Gene and germline names: mouse. The CDR3 extends 4 residues past the end of the read, so its final part is completed from the germline J gene. The V call is TRBV13-3, the J call TRBJ1-4, with D perhaps matching TRBD1 (5 bases). The CDR3 length is 16 residues. V was cut by 1 base and J by 0 bases, with 10 bases left in between. Germline-derived CDR1 and CDR2 are NNHDY and SYVADS. The covered CDR3 bases are TGTGCCAGCAGTGATCCCAGGGAAATTTCCAACGAA. It encodes CASSDPREISNE. The complete CDR3 sequence is CASSDPREISNERLFF.

This clone came up a few times. Gene names follow the mouse nomenclature. The sequence runs out 4 residues before the end of the CDR3; the remainder is reconstructed from the germline J gene. V is TRBV13-3 and J is TRBJ2-4; 10 bases match TRBD2. Looked up from germline, CDR1 is NNHDY and CDR2 is SYVADS. This CDR3 comprises 15 residues. The V gene end was trimmed by 3 bases and the J gene end by 1 base; junction bases not matched to a gene: 2. The DNA read from the CDR3 is TGTGCCAGCAGTGCTGGGGGGGCTGGTCAAAAC. It specifies CASSAGGAGQN. The whole CDR3 reads CASSAGGAGQNTLYF.

In its sample, this clone was seen a few times. The gene names given are mouse names. The read ends 4 residues early relative to the CDR3; the germline J gene fills the gap. The V and J genes are TRBV13-3 and TRBJ1-1; maybe TRBD1 (6 bases). The germline V and J ends were trimmed by 4 bases and 0 bases, with 10 bases remaining between them. CDR3 length: 14 residues. Germline CDR1 NNHDY, CDR2 SYVADS. The CDR3 spells CASSLRGPNTEVFF. The CDR3 bases that were read are TGTGCCAGCAGTCTCAGGGGACCAAACACA.

In regard to this clone: Mouse germline and gene names are used. Coverage ceases 4 residues before the CDR3 finishes, and the germline J gene fills in the end. The genes are TRBV13-2 and TRBJ1-4; unclear D gene. Trimming took off 0 bases at V and 5 bases at J, with 11 bases between the two ends. CDR3 length: 15 residues. Germline CDR1 reads NNHNN; CDR2 reads SYGAGS (reference sequence). The CDR3 region is CASGDVKGLNERLFF. The sequenced CDR3 bases are TGTGCCAGCGGTGATGTCAAGGGTCTGAACGAA.

This clone appeared a few times. The gene names here belong to mouse. The CDR3 extends 4 residues past the end of the read, so its final part is completed from the germline J gene. This chain uses TRBV19 with TRBJ1-2, with D unclear. From germline, CDR1 is FNHDT and CDR2 SITEND (reference sequence). Deletions cut 2 bases from V and 2 bases from J, with 7 bases between. The CDR3 runs 13 residues. The CDR3 here is CASSIGGNSDYTF. The sequenced part of the CDR3 DNA is TGTGCCAGCAGTATCGGAGGGAACTCC. The full variable domain, its missing parts supplied by reference TRBV19 and TRBJ1-2, is GGIITQTPKFLIGQEGQKLTLKCQQNFNHDTMYWYRQDSGKGLRLIYYSITENDLQKGDLSEGYDASREKKSSFSLTVTSAQKNEMAVFLCASSIGGNSDYTFGSGTRLLVI.

Note on this clone: The gene names here belong to mouse. The CDR3 end lies 4 residues beyond the end of the read and is filled in from the germline J gene. This chain joins TRBV2 and TRBJ2-7, with D possibly matching TRBD2 (6 bases). The CDR3 totals 16 residues. Germline V gives CDR1 LGHNA, CDR2 YSYQKL. Trimming shortened V by 0 bases and J by 3 bases, and 15 bases separated the two germline ends. CDR3 region: CASSQERDWNFYEQYF. CDR3 bases read: TGTGCCAGCAGCCAAGAAAGAGACTGGAACTTCTAT.

Only a few counts were recorded for this clone. Mouse gene names apply. Read data end 4 residues before the CDR3 end; the end is taken from the germline J gene. The V gene is TRBV13-3, the J gene TRBJ1-4; weak D call: TRBD1 (6 bases). V was trimmed by 6 bases and J by 0 bases, leaving 9 bases between them. CDR1 is NNHDY and CDR2 is SYVADS in the germline V gene. This CDR3 region has 14 residues. CDR3 bases read: TGTGCCAGCAATACAGGGATTTCCAACGAA. It encodes CASNTGISNE. The CDR3 as a whole reads CASNTGISNERLFF.

This clone was seen repeatedly, ten times or more. Genes here carry mouse names. The CDR3 end falls 4 residues outside the read, so it is completed with the germline J gene. V and J are TRBV13-3 and TRBJ2-7; 10 bases align to TRBD2. CDR1 and CDR2 from the germline V gene are NNHDY and SYVADS. This CDR3 is 15 amino acids long. CDR3 in amino acids: CASSDTLTGGYEQYF. The sequenced part of the CDR3 DNA is TGTGCCAGCAGTGATACCCTGACTGGGGGGTAT.

Note on this clone: Gene names refer to mouse genes. The sequenced fragment ends 4 residues before the CDR3 boundary, so the rest is inferred from the germline J gene. V gene TRBV13-2 combines with J gene TRBJ1-2, with 9 bases fitting TRBD1. V lost 5 bases to trimming and J lost 0 bases; unmatched junction nucleotides: 2. Germline V lookup: CDR1 NNHNN, CDR2 SYGAGS (reference sequence). The CDR3 has 14 amino acids. This chain's CDR3 is CASGRDRANSDYTF. CDR3 DNA (partial): TGTGCCAGCGGCAGGGACAGGGCAAACTCC.

A remark on this clone: Gene names refer to mouse genes. Read sequence stops 4 residues before the CDR3 end, and the germline J gene provides the missing end. V is TRBV13-3 and J is TRBJ2-4; 8 positions agree with TRBD2. The CDR3 is 15 amino acids. The germline V gene has CDR1 NNHDY and CDR2 SYVADS. V trimming: 3 bases; J trimming: 1 base; junction bases outside the gene matches: 4. The part of the CDR3 DNA that was read is TGTGCCAGCAGTGGAGACTGGGGAGGTCAAAAC. Residues: CASSGDWGGQN. In full, the CDR3 is CASSGDWGGQNTLYF.

This clone occurred a few times. Genes and germline are mouse. From the germline J gene comes the end of the CDR3, since the read stops 4 residues before it. V usage is TRBV13-3 and J usage is TRBJ1-1, with TRBD1 as a possible D gene (5 bases). CDR1 and CDR2 (germline): NNHDY, SYVADS. The CDR3 is 16 amino acids. The CDR3 bases that were read are TGTGCCAGCAGTGGCCTCCGGGACTGGGGGGTGGAA. Amino acids: CASSGLRDWGVE. The CDR3 reads in full as CASSGLRDWGVEEVFF.

The sample holds a few counts of this clone. Gene names are mouse gene names. Read coverage stops 4 residues before the CDR3 terminus; the germline J gene supplies the remainder. The V and J genes are TRBV1 and TRBJ2-5; 8 bases are a match to TRBD2. This CDR3 has 14 amino acids. From germline, CDR1 is NSQYPW and CDR2 LRSPGD (reference sequence). J gave up 0 bases and V 7 bases, and 3 bases lay outside the gene matches. CDR3 bases read: TGCACCTGCAATCGGGACTGGAACCAAGAC. The encoded protein is CTCNRDWNQD. The full-length CDR3 reads as CTCNRDWNQDTQYF.

This clone was detected a few times. Gene labels here are mouse ones. Read coverage stops 4 residues before the CDR3 terminus; the germline J gene supplies the remainder. The chain combines TRBV19 with TRBJ2-7, with D perhaps matching TRBD1 (5 bases). Trimming removed 2 bases from V and 2 bases from J, with 8 bases in between. This CDR3 comprises 13 residues. Germline-derived CDR1 and CDR2 are FNHDT and SITEND (reference sequence). The CDR3 loop reads CASSMRRAYEQYF. The DNA read from the CDR3 is TGTGCCAGCAGTATGCGCAGGGCCTAT.

This clone came up a few times. Genes here carry mouse names. The read halts 4 residues ahead of the CDR3 end, with the missing end drawn from the germline J gene. The chain uses TRBV13-3 and TRBJ2-2; 7 bases map to TRBD1. The germline CDR1 and CDR2 sequences are NNHDY and SYVADS. The CDR3 extends over 15 amino acids. Germline trimming cut 7 bases from V and 0 bases from J; bases unmatched to any gene: 6. The CDR3 loop reads CASQTGATNTGQLYF. The part of the CDR3 DNA that was read is TGTGCCAGCCAAACAGGGGCCACAAACACCGGG.

Comments on this clone: Mouse names are used for the genes. The read gets to within 4 residues of the CDR3 end, and the germline J gene fills in the rest. The rearrangement uses TRBV13-3 and TRBJ2-4; 9 positions agree with TRBD2. Germline CDR1 NNHDY, CDR2 SYVADS. J was trimmed by 0 bases and V by 3 bases; bases with no gene match: 2. The CDR3 spans 15 residues. This CDR3 is CASSALGGSQNTLYF. The CDR3 bases that were read are TGTGCCAGCAGTGCTCTGGGGGGGAGTCAAAAC.

For this clone: The germline and genes are mouse ones. The read ends 4 residues shy of where the CDR3 ends; the end is completed using the germline J gene. The chain combines TRBV1 with TRBJ2-2; TRBD1 matches 11 bases. V lost 3 bases to trimming and J lost 0 bases; unmatched junction nucleotides: 3. Germline V gene sequence: CDR1 NSQYPW, CDR2 LRSPGD (reference sequence). The CDR3 totals 17 residues. The covered CDR3 bases are TGCACCTGCAGTGCGGGGGACAGGGGGGCAAACACCGGG. Translation: CTCSAGDRGANTG. The full-length CDR3 reads as CTCSAGDRGANTGQLYF.

This clone was seen a handful of times. Here the gene names and germline are mouse. The CDR3 end is not reached by the read, which stops 4 residues before it; the germline J gene fills it in. The V call is TRBV19, the J call TRBJ2-3, with 7 bases identical to TRBD1. Germline loops: CDR1 FNHDT, CDR2 SITEND (reference sequence). With 4 bases clipped from V and 0 bases from J, the junction kept 5 bases outside the gene matches. The CDR3 extends over 15 amino acids. The CDR3 loop reads CASSAPGQSAETLYF. The DNA read from the CDR3 is TGTGCCAGCAGTGCTCCGGGACAGAGTGCAGAA.

This clone was seen a handful of times. Gene names refer to mouse genes. Read sequence stops 4 residues before the CDR3 end, and the germline J gene provides the missing end. This chain joins TRBV13-3 and TRBJ2-7; 8 positions match TRBD1. The CDR3 covers 14 residues. Germline V gene sequence: CDR1 NNHDY, CDR2 SYVADS. CDR3 residues: CASSDRDRNYEQYF. The CDR3 bases that were read are TGTGCCAGCAGTGACCGGGACAGGAATTAT.

This clone was counted a few times. Gene names are the mouse ones. The CDR3 end lies 4 residues beyond the end of the read and is filled in from the germline J gene. The V and J genes are TRBV1 and TRBJ2-5; D is perhaps TRBD1 (6 bases). Germline CDR1 reads NSQYPW; CDR2 reads LRSPGD (reference sequence). There are 14 residues in the CDR3. The CDR3 spells CTCSAGTASDTQYF. The part of the CDR3 DNA that was read is TGCACCTGCAGTGCAGGGACAGCCTCAGAC.

This clone has only a few counts. Gene names are the mouse ones. The read finishes 4 residues shy of the CDR3 end, and the germline J gene is used to complete it. This chain links TRBV13-2 with TRBJ2-4; 7 bases agree with TRBD1. The CDR3 runs 15 residues. CDR1 and CDR2 from the germline V gene are NNHNN and SYGAGS (reference sequence). V lost 3 bases and J lost 0; bases outside the gene matches: 4. The CDR3 bases that were read are TGTGCCAGCGGTGCCAACAGGGGAAGTCAAAAC. It codes for CASGANRGSQN. The entire CDR3 sequence reads CASGANRGSQNTLYF.